This T cell receptor beta chain was documented in a study of blood T cell repertoires in COVID-19. Study details: The United States, Italy and Spain supplied acute and convalescent COVID-19 samples. The analysed material was cDNA or gDNA that came from T cells, B-cell-depleted T cells, or PBMCs.

This CDR3 is built from 14 residues. Germline V CDR1 and CDR2: MDHEN, SYDVKM. Trimming took 2 bases from V and 4 from J, leaving 9 bases between them. As originally analysed: The assay estimated nucleated cells by amplifying reference gene primers. Profiled with immunoSEQ multiplex PCR; TCRdb holds only in-frame clones, not every one. V and J calls and clone size follow that table, whereas D and trimming were derived from the DNA. The table has around 250,000 clones, 88% seen once; the top ten hold over 0.55%. J is TRBJ1-3 and V is TRBV28; the D is unclear. Sequenced material: peripheral blood. This receptor was obtained from a human donor in a cohort sampled during active COVID-19. CDR3 residues: CASSLRGAGNTIYF. The CDR3 coding sequence is TGTGCCAGCAGTTTACGGGGAGCAGGAAACACCATATATTTT. Based on the CDR3 plus reference TRBV28 and TRBJ1-3, the full variable domain is DVKVTQSSRYLVKRTGEKVFLECVQDMDHENMFWYRQDPGLGLRLIYFSYDVKMKEKGDIPEGYSVSREKKERFSLILESASTNQTSMYLCASSLRGAGNTIYFGEGSWLTVV.